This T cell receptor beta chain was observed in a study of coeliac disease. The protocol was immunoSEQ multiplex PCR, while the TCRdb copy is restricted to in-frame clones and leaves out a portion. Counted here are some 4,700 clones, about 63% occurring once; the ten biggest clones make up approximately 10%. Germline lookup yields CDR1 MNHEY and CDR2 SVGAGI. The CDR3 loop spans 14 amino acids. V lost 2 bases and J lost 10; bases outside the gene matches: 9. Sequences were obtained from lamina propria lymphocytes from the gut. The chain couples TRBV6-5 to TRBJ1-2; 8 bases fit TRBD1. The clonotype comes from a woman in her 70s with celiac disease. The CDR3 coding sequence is TGTGCCAGCAGTTACGAAGGACAGGGCCCCGACTACACCTTC. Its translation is CASSYEGQGPDYTF.